These 11 T cell receptor beta chains share one sample of origin, sequenced in a study of control samples from healthy donors and cancer patients. TCRdb's copy holds only in-frame clones and misses some; the assay was immunoSEQ multiplex PCR. The table includes 100,000 to 150,000 clones, roughly 84% detected once. What was sequenced was blood. These receptors all stem from a man aged 40-55 years in good health.

The chain couples TRBV7-9 to TRBJ1-2; 12 positions agree with TRBD1. Germline V lookup: CDR1 SEHNR, CDR2 FQNEAQ (reference sequence). With 2 bases clipped from V and 4 bases from J, the junction kept 8 bases outside the gene matches. The CDR3 loop spans 17 amino acids. CDR3 protein: CASSLSRDRGRGYGYTF. CDR3 DNA: TGTGCCAGCAGCTTATCCCGGGACAGGGGGCGAGGCTATGGCTACACCTTC.

J is TRBJ2-3 and V is TRBV7-6; D may match TRBD1 or TRBD2 (5 bases each). V lost 5 bases to trimming and J lost 0 bases, with 12 bases between them. This CDR3 has 15 residues. Germline V lookup: CDR1 SGHVS, CDR2 FNYEAQ. The CDR3 DNA follows: TGTGCCAGCAGCCTCCCCGGGGCGAGCACAGATACGCAGTATTTT. It is translated as CASSLPGASTDTQYF.

The rearrangement links TRBV7-2 to TRBJ1-2; TRBD1 might be the D (5 bases). Trimming shortened V by 4 bases and J by 7 bases, and 16 bases separated the two germline ends. This CDR3 spans 14 amino acids. Germline CDR1 and CDR2: SGHTA and FQGNSA. The CDR3, as DNA: TGTGCCAGCAGCTCTGACCCGGGGACGAGTGGCTACACCTTC. Amino acid sequence: CASSSDPGTSGYTF. Drawing the rest from reference TRBV7-2 and TRBJ1-2, the complete variable domain is GAGVSQSPSNKVTEKGKDVELRCDPISGHTALYWYRQSLGQGLEFLIYFQGNSAPDKSGLPSDRFSAERTGGSVSTLTIQRTQQEDSAVYLCASSSDPGTSGYTFGSGTRLTVV.

The V and J genes are TRBV2 and TRBJ1-5; 7 bases agree with TRBD1. This CDR3 is built from 15 residues. V lost 5 bases, J lost 5 bases, and 9 bases stayed unmatched. Germline V gene lookup returns CDR1 SNHLY and CDR2 FYNNEI. CDR3 nucleotide sequence: TGTGCCAGCAGTATCAAGACAGGGTACTATCAGCCCCAGCATTTT. Protein product: CASSIKTGYYQPQHF.

The chain employs TRBV19 and TRBJ1-5, with D maybe TRBD1 (5 bases). V shed 1 base and J shed 5 bases, with 15 bases lying between them. CDR3 length equals 16 residues. Germline V gives CDR1 LNHDA, CDR2 SQIVND (reference sequence). In nucleotides, the CDR3 is TGTGCCAGTAGTATAGCTCGGGGGATAGGGCATCAGCCCCAGCATTTT. It is translated as CASSIARGIGHQPQHF.

The chain is built from TRBV4-3 and TRBJ1-1; the D is unclear. V shed 2 bases and J shed 1 base, with 8 bases lying between them. The CDR3 consists of 14 residues. Germline V CDR1 and CDR2: LGHNA, YSLEER. In nucleotides, the CDR3 is TGCGCCAGCAGCCAAAAAAACAGGAACACTGAAGCTTTCTTT. This encodes CASSQKNRNTEAFF.

V usage is TRBV29-1 and J usage is TRBJ1-1; D remains ambiguous. The CDR3 is 13 residues long. CDR1 is SQVTM, CDR2 ANQGSEA, per germline. Trimming pared 5 bases from V and 4 bases from J, leaving 14 bases between. CDR3: CSVIRRSGTEAFF. The CDR3 coding sequence is TGCAGCGTTATTCGTAGGAGTGGCACTGAAGCTTTCTTT.

The rearrangement joins TRBV5-1 to TRBJ2-1; either TRBD1 or TRBD2 may supply D (5 bases each). V lost 0 bases, J lost 2 bases, and 12 bases lay in between. CDR1 SGHRS and CDR2 YFSETQ come from the germline V gene. This CDR3 is built from 16 residues. In nucleotides, the CDR3 is TGCGCCAGCAGCTTGGGCCGGGGCCCAGCCTACAATGAGCAGTTCTTC. Amino acids: CASSLGRGPAYNEQFF.

This clone was counted between two and nine times. The chain uses TRBV5-4 and TRBJ1-2; possible D gene TRBD1, 5 bases. From germline, CDR1 is SGHNT and CDR2 YYREEE (reference sequence). The V end lost 4 bases, the J end lost 5 bases, and 18 bases lay between the germline ends. The CDR3 covers 15 residues. CDR3 coding DNA: TGTGCCAGCAGCCTCGGGGGAGACATAGGGTATGGCTACACCTTC. Translation gives CASSLGGDIGYGYTF.

This clone was detected once. The chain combines TRBV9 with TRBJ1-1; the D gene is possibly TRBD1 (5 bases). Germline-derived CDR1 and CDR2 are SGDLS and YYNGEE. This CDR3 is built from 14 residues. Trimming took 4 bases from V and 1 from J, leaving 11 bases between them. The CDR3 nucleotides are TGTGCCAGCAGCAGACGACAGCAGAACACTGAAGCTTTCTTT. Its protein product is CASSRRQQNTEAFF.

The chain combines TRBV5-4 with TRBJ2-7; D may be TRBD1 (8 bases). The CDR3 has 14 amino acids. Germline CDR1 SGHNT, CDR2 YYREEE (reference sequence). V lost 1 base, J lost 3 bases, and 11 bases lay in between. DNA for the CDR3: TGTGCCAGCAGCTTGTACAGGGGGGGCTACGAGCAGTACTTC. It is translated as CASSLYRGGYEQYF.